This passage covers 6 T cell receptor beta chains from one sample sequenced in a study of T cell responses to AZD1222 COVID-19 vaccine. Clones were sequenced by immunoSEQ multiplex PCR, and TCRdb holds only the in-frame ones, with some missing. The sample lists hundreds of thousands of clones; roughly 91% were seen once. Sample: peripheral blood, taken on day 0 of MenACWY control vaccination. These receptors were obtained from an adult in good health.

V usage is TRBV5-4 and J usage is TRBJ2-1; 12 nucleotides line up with TRBD2. CDR3 length: 16 amino acids. The germline CDR1 and CDR2 sequences are SGHNT and YYREEE (reference sequence). The J segment lost 7 bases and the V segment lost 6 bases, leaving 11 bases of the junction unmatched. CDR3 amino acids: CASTSGGLAGGNEQFF. CDR3 coding DNA: TGTGCCAGCACCTCGGGCGGGCTAGCGGGGGGGAATGAGCAGTTCTTC.

This chain uses TRBV4-1 with TRBJ1-2, with a weak D call TRBD1 (6 bases). Germline V gene lookup returns CDR1 MGHRA and CDR2 YSYEKL. This CDR3 has 14 residues. Trimming shortened V by 1 base and J by 7 bases, and 13 bases separated the two germline ends. The CDR3 nucleotides are TGCGCCAGCAGCCAAGGACTGGGGGCCTCTGGCTACACCTTC. Translating gives CASSQGLGASGYTF.

This clone appeared a single time. The chain employs TRBV24-1 and TRBJ1-2; D gene unclear. This CDR3 is built from 12 residues. The V and J ends lost 6 bases and 7 bases respectively, with 11 bases between them. Per the germline V gene, CDR1 is KGHDR and CDR2 is SFDVKD. DNA of the CDR3: TGTGCCACCAGTCCGGGGTATGGTGGCTACACCTTC. Amino acids: CATSPGYGGYTF.

In this sample, this clone turned up once. This rearrangement joins TRBV7-9 to TRBJ1-4; D may be TRBD1 (5 bases). Germline loops: CDR1 SEHNR, CDR2 FQNEAQ (reference sequence). Trimming took off 0 bases at V and 5 bases at J, with 10 bases between the two ends. The CDR3 loop spans 15 amino acids. The CDR3 reads CASSLAGSGNEKLFF. The CDR3 region has the DNA TGTGCCAGCAGCTTAGCAGGTTCAGGGAATGAAAAACTGTTTTTT.

The chain has TRBV6-5 and TRBJ1-1; unclear D gene. The CDR3 contains 15 residues. Trimming removed 11 bases at V and 1 base at J, with 20 bases between. Germline loops: CDR1 MNHEY, CDR2 SVGAGI. CDR3 nucleotides: TGTGCCGCCACCCTGGTTTCAGTGCGGAACACTGAAGCTTTCTTT. Protein: CAATLVSVRNTEAFF.

The chain's CDR3 is CASSLGQQVIIGEQFF. CDR3 DNA: TGCGCCAGCAGCCTCGGACAGCAAGTAATAATCGGTGAGCAGTTCTTC. The rearrangement joins TRBV5-1 to TRBJ2-1; D possibly corresponds to TRBD1 (6 bases). Per the germline V gene, CDR1 is SGHRS and CDR2 is YFSETQ. The CDR3 extends over 16 amino acids. V was cut by 4 bases and J by 9 bases, with 23 bases left in between.